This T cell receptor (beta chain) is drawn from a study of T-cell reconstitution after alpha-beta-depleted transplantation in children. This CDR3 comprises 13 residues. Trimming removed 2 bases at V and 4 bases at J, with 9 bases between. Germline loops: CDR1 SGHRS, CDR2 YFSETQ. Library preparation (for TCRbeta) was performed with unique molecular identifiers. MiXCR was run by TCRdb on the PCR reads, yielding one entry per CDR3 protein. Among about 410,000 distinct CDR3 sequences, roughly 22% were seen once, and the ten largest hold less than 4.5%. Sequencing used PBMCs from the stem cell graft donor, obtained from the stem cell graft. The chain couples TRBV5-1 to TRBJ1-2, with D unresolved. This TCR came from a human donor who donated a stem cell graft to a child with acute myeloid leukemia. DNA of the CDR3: TGCGCCAGCAGCTTCGTGAACTCCTATGGCTACACCTTC. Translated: CASSFVNSYGYTF.